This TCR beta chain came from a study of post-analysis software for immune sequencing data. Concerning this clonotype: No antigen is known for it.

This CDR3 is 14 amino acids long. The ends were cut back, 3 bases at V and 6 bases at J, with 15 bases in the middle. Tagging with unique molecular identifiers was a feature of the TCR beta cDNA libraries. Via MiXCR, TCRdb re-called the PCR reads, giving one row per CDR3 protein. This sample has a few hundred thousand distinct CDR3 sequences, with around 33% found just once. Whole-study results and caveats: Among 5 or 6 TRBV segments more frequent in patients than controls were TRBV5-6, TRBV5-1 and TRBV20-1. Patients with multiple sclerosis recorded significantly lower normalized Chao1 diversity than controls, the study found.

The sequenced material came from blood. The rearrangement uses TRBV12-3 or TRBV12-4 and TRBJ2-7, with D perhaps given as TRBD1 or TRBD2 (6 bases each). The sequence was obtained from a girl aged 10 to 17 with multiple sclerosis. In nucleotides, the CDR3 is TGTGCCAGCAGTTTCCCGGGGGCTAAGGGCGAGCAGTACTTC. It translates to CASSFPGAKGEQYF.